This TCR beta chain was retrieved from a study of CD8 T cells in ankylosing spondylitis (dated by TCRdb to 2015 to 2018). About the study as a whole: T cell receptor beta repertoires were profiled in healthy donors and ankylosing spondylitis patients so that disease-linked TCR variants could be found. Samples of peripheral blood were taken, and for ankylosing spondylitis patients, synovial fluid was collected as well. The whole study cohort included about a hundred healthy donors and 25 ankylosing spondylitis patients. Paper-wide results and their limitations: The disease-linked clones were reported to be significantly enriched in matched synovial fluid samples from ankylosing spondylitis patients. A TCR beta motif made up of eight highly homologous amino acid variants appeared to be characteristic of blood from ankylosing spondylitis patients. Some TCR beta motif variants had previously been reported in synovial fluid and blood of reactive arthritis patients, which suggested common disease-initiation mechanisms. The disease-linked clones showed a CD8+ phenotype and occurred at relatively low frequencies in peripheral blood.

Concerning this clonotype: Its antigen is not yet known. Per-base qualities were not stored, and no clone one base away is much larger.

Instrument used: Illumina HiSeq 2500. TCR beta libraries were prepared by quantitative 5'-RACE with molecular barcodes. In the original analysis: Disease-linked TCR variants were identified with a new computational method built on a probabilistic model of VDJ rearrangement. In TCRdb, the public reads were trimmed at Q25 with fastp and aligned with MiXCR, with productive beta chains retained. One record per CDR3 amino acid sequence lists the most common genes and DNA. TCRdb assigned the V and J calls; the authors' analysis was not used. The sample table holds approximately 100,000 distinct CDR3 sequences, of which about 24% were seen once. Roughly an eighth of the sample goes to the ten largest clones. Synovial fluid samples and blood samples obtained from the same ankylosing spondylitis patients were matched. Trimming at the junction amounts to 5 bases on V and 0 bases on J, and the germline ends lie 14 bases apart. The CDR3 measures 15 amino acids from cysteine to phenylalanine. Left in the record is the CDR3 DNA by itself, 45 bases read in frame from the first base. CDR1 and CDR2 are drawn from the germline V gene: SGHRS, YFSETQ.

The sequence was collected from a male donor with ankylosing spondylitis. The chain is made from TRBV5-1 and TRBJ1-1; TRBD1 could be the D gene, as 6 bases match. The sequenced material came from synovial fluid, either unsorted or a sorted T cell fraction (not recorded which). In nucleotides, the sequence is TGCGCCAGCAGTCGGGGGGCAGGAATGAACACTGAAGCTTTCTTT. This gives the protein CASSRGAGMNTEAFF.